This T cell receptor beta chain was sequenced for a study of blood T cell repertoires in COVID-19. In the study overall: COVID-19 samples from acute and convalescent phases originated in the United States, Italy and Spain. PBMCs, B-cell-depleted T cells, or T cells were the source of the cDNA or gDNA that made up the material.

Germline CDR1 reads SQVTM; CDR2 reads ANQGSEA. The CDR3 is 11 residues long. Unmatched junction bases numbered 7, after V lost 7 bases and J lost 8 bases. Clones were sequenced by immunoSEQ multiplex PCR, and TCRdb holds only the in-frame ones, with some missing. The sample has approximately 49,000 clones; around 83% are singletons. This TCR derives from a human donor with acute or convalescent COVID-19. The donor label of this sample is uncertain. The sample taken for sequencing was peripheral blood. V is TRBV29-1 and J is TRBJ1-2; TRBD1 matches 7 bases. CDR3 region: CSGSAGGGYTF. CDR3 sequence (DNA): TGCAGCGGTAGTGCAGGGGGAGGCTACACCTTC. Full variable domain (outside the CDR3, taken from reference TRBV29-1 and TRBJ1-2): SAVISQKPSRDICQRGTSLTIQCQVDSQVTMMFWYRQQPGQSLTLIATANQGSEATYESGFVIDKFPISRPNLTFSTLTVSNMSPEDSSIYLCSGSAGGGYTFGSGTRLTVV.